This T cell receptor beta chain was captured by sequencing in a study of cytomegalovirus exposure and HLA in healthy donors (dated by TCRdb to the late 2010s). For context, the study as a whole: An earlier analysis of under 600 of the donors reported 250 to 300 Gb of sequence data and roughly 110 million unique TCR beta sequences from about 179 million T cells. Approximately 300 gigabases of sequencing data and roughly 81 million unique TCR sequences made up an early release that covered approximately 700 HLA-typed donors. Among the approximately 400 genotyped donors, roughly 80% belonged to the genetic ancestry cluster associated with self-reported Caucasian donors. The study aimed to test whether signatures of past pathogen exposure could be identified by cataloging public T cell receptors. Using immunosequencing, the study profiled T cell repertoires from 666 subjects and related those repertoires to cytomegalovirus serostatus. In addition to the first cohort of 666 subjects, a separate validation cohort of under 150 different subjects was used. To predict cytomegalovirus infection status, the study combined high-throughput TCR immunosequencing, statistical association of individual TCRs with disease status, and machine learning. A later analysis re-analyzed previously published TCR beta repertoires from 600 to 850 donors and added high-resolution HLA genotyping to study TCR occurrence patterns. Rather than using new phenotypic data, the later analysis identified candidate immune exposures from TCR beta sequences and from how often those sequences occurred across donors. An earlier analysis of fewer than 700 of the donors applied high-throughput TCR beta sequencing to assess whether each TCR beta V gene segment acted as functional or pseudogenic. Donor age, sex, ethnicity and CMV serostatus were compiled together with the repertoire data. A later genetic analysis used genome-wide SNP genotypes for 398 of the 666 donors, treating that subset as a discovery cohort. All discovery cohort repertoires had been generated using a single sequencing platform. Class I and class II HLA loci were covered by the typing at four-digit resolution. Typing coverage differed by locus: A, B, C, DRB1 and DQB1 were typed in roughly 620-630 donors, DQA1 in 500 to 550, DPA1 in some 600, and DPB1 in approximately 450. Because of strong linkage in the cohort, roughly five DR-DQ haplotypes were treated as single units for association and clustering. On average, 235,054 unique TCR beta nucleotide sequences were sequenced per donor among 350 to 400 genotyped donors of the cohort, with approximately 18% of those sequences being non-productive.

Library preparation employed the immunoSEQ multiplex PCR assay. The multiplex PCR relied on a mix of 60 forward primers for TCR Vbeta segments and 13 reverse primers for TCR Jbeta segments. The CDR3 region of rearranged TCR beta genes was amplified from genomic DNA with a multiplex PCR assay. The amplified TCR beta libraries were sequenced on the Illumina HiSeq System as 87-base-pair reads. The authors processed their data as follows. In a later analysis, tens of millions of unique TCR beta chains were counted across the 500 to 700 repertoires, and roughly 10 million of these chains were shared by at least two donors. Raw reads were error-corrected and collapsed into unique sequences by a nearest-neighbor algorithm in which closely related sequences were merged to remove PCR and sequencing errors. CDR3 sequences were aligned to IMGT reference sequences to assign V, D and J gene segments. For a sequence to be retained, a match of at least six nucleotides to both a V gene segment and a J gene segment was required. A rearrangement counted as productive if the CDR3 had no stop codons and remained in frame with V and J, and every other rearrangement counted as non-productive. CDR3 was defined according to IMGT convention as the region running from the second conserved V-encoded cysteine to the conserved J-encoded phenylalanine. In an earlier analysis of just under 600 of the donors, sequences lacking an unambiguous match to a single V gene segment were excluded. An earlier analysis of 587 of the donors classified V segments as functional when productive rearrangements were above 56.7% and as segregating when the standard deviation between donors was above 5%. A statistical classification framework was built for diagnosing cytomegalovirus status from the catalog of TCR beta chain sequences. In a later analysis, TCR nucleotide sequences were compared against IMGT/GENE-DB human TR gene sequences so that V and J genes could be assigned. In a later analysis, CDR3 sequences and most-parsimonious VDJ recombination scenarios were assigned using the TCRdist pipeline. A later analysis defined each TCR beta chain by its CDR3 amino acid sequence plus V-gene family, and excluded reads lacking a unique V-gene family. To address suspected cross-contamination and a sequencing artifact, a later analysis removed over 500 highly shared, low-generation-probability nucleotide sequences. In a later analysis, a clonal expansion index for each public chain was calculated from normalized within-repertoire ranks of inferred template counts. A later analysis computed generation probabilities with a VDJ recombination model fitted to out-of-frame rearrangements, and checked the results against IGoR. In a later analysis, TCR-TCR, TCR-HLA and TCR-CMV co-occurrence was scored with hypergeometric tests, and a repertoire-size bias correction was applied to TCR pairs. In a later analysis, false discovery rates were estimated by permuting HLA or CMV assignments 20 times. In a later analysis, co-occurring TCRs were grouped using DBSCAN, with TCRdist sequence similarity added in when clustering inside HLA-allele-positive subsets. Repertoires with fewer than 30,000 or more than 120,000 public chains were left out of co-occurrence clustering, as were about five repertoires with anomalous nucleotide sharing. TCRdb re-hosts the immuneACCESS table, in-frame sequences only. Its copies lack some clones; in the studies checked, an unresolved V gene accounts for under half of them, and the cause for the rest is not known. V and J calls and clone size are given by that table; D and trimming were obtained from the DNA. The sample contains just over 200,000 clones, 82% of them found a single time. 2.7% of the sample lies in the top ten.

The CDR3 goes from the cysteine to the phenylalanine over 17 residues. Here the CDR3 DNA is all that survives: 51 bases in frame from base 1. CDR1 and CDR2, per the germline V gene, are SGHDT and YYEEEE. V lost 4 bases and J lost 0 bases, and the count of bases not matched to a germline gene is 11. As to this clone: What this receptor recognizes is not known. Base qualities were left out, and no much larger clone turns up one base away.

The cohort consisted of 666 healthy bone marrow donors. Cohort members were all nominally healthy when sampled, although unrecorded immune exposures were likely present. The donor tested CMV seronegative and was one of the 352 seronegative cohort members. A peripheral blood sample was provided by each donor, and peripheral blood mononuclear cells were used for TCR beta sequencing. Genomic DNA extraction from the blood cell samples was performed with the Qiagen DNeasy Blood Extraction Kit. Results the study describes overall, beyond this receptor: The study listed 150 to 200 TCR beta chains as associated with cytomegalovirus. Some IMGT-functional V segments, including TRBV6-2 and TRBV6-3, could not be told apart with the 87-base-pair reads, so those segments were excluded. Because some donors lacked HLA typing at each locus, the association tests relied only on the typed subset. Only TCR beta chains were sequenced in this cohort, and the absence of alpha or paired-chain data limited detectable features. According to the authors, the approach could potentially be generalized to other disease states and immunological phenotypes. While some public TCRs were present in many individuals, most TCR sequences turned up only very rarely across donors. Because counts were too low, roughly 18 rarely observed V segments, including chromosome 9 orphons, were left out of the earlier analysis of 587 of the donors. In a later genetic analysis, a missense DCLRE1C variant was associated with V-gene and J-gene trimming of TCR beta chains, and the association was replicated in an independent cohort. Roughly uniform sequencing depth across donors was assumed in presence/absence analyses, although this assumption may not hold. Cytomegalovirus status was reported to be diagnosed by the classifier with high specificity and sensitivity in both the original and validation cohorts. Several of the top co-occurrence clusters appeared to be linked to parvovirus B19, influenza, CMV and Epstein-Barr virus, according to a later analysis. The sequencing pipeline was judged likely to have produced a cluster of highly shared sequence variants as a technical artifact. Correlated functional status among segregating V segments might be attributable to linkage disequilibrium, but an unknown experimental factor could not be ruled out. In a later analysis, some 18,000 TCR beta sequences were associated with specific HLA alleles at a false discovery rate of 0.05. A later analysis found that HLA-associated TCR beta chains were more clonally expanded and had lower generation probabilities than equally common non-associated chains. Immune exposure information for the cohort was limited to CMV serostatus. A later analysis found that TCR association rates varied across HLA loci, with DRB1 alleles showing the most associated TCRs and HLA-C alleles the fewest. In an earlier analysis of some 540 of the donors, most TCR beta V segments appeared in productive rearrangements about 87% or about 30% of the time, broadly matching IMGT annotations. A further reported finding was that TCR beta sequences accurately predicted the HLA-A and HLA-B alleles for most subjects in the first cohort. In a later analysis, most CMV-associated TCR beta chains were found to appear HLA-restricted, with HLA associations seemingly driven largely by CMV exposure. According to a later genetic analysis, donors in an Asian-associated ancestry cluster had fewer N-insertions in productive TCRs than the approximately 700-donor mean. Assigning TCR associations to individual alleles was difficult when HLA alleles, especially DR and DQ, strongly co-occurred. Three of the identified cytomegalovirus-associated TCR beta chains were confirmed in vitro to be specific for cytomegalovirus antigens.

Here the chain combines TRBV5-6 and TRBJ1-1; 8 central nucleotides agree with TRBD1. This receptor was obtained from a middle-aged woman in good health and CMV-seronegative. Sequenced material: PBMCs. The CDR3 in this case is CASSLGTGNILNTEAFF. The bases read TGTGCCAGCAGCCTAGGGACAGGCAACATTCTGAACACTGAAGCTTTCTTT.